These 9 T cell receptor beta chains share one sample of origin, sequenced in a study of cytomegalovirus exposure and HLA in healthy donors. This PCR relied on a set of 60 Vbeta primers and 13 Jbeta primers. Profiled with immunoSEQ multiplex PCR; TCRdb holds only in-frame clones, not every one. The data contain fewer than 200,000 clones, roughly 72% of them singletons. Specimen: PBMCs. The receptors stem from a man in his forties in good health and CMV-seropositive.

The chain links TRBV9 to TRBJ1-2, with a weak D call TRBD1 (5 bases). V lost 4 bases and J lost 2, with 9 bases in between. Looked up from germline, CDR1 is SGDLS and CDR2 is YYNGEE. This CDR3 contains 13 residues. The CDR3 DNA is TGTGCCAGCAGCCTAGCAGGGAACTATGGCTACACCTTC. Translation: CASSLAGNYGYTF. The full variable domain, with the rest looked up from reference TRBV9 and TRBJ1-2, is DSGVTQTPKHLITATGQRVTLRCSPRSGDLSVYWYQQSLDQGLQFLIQYYNGEERAKGNILERFSAQQFPDLHSELNLSSLELGDSALYFCASSLAGNYGYTFGSGTRLTVV.

This clone was seen just once. The chain uses TRBV4-3 and TRBJ2-1; no clear D. Germline lookup yields CDR1 LGHNA and CDR2 YSLEER. There are 17 residues in the CDR3. V was trimmed by 0 bases and J by 0 bases, leaving 12 bases between them. CDR3 sequence: CASSQDWAVSSYNEQFF. CDR3 DNA sequence: TGCGCCAGCAGCCAAGATTGGGCAGTCAGCTCCTACAATGAGCAGTTCTTC.

J is TRBJ1-5 and V is TRBV6-5; tentative D call: TRBD1 (6 bases). The CDR3 has 15 residues. Germline lookup yields CDR1 MNHEY and CDR2 SVGAGI. Trimming pared 6 bases from V and 7 bases from J, leaving 19 bases between. The CDR3 coding sequence is TGTGCCAGCAGACCCGGACAGTTCTCGGGGCAGCCCCAGCATTTT. Amino acids: CASRPGQFSGQPQHF.

The genes are TRBV27 and TRBJ2-1; 11 bases are shared with TRBD2. Germline values: CDR1 MNHEY, CDR2 SMNVEV (reference sequence). Unmatched junction bases numbered 7, after V lost 2 bases and J lost 7 bases. The CDR3 runs 16 residues. The CDR3, as DNA: TGTGCCAGCAGTTTAACGGGGCTAGCGGGGGGAAATGAGCAGTTCTTC. Amino acid sequence: CASSLTGLAGGNEQFF.

The chain is built from TRBV19 and TRBJ1-2; 7 bases map to TRBD1. The CDR3 contains 15 residues. Looked up from germline, CDR1 is LNHDA and CDR2 is SQIVND (reference sequence). V lost 3 bases to trimming and J lost 0 bases; unmatched junction nucleotides: 4. CDR3 loop: CASSILDRANYGYTF. CDR3 nucleotides: TGTGCCAGTAGTATCCTTGACAGGGCTAACTATGGCTACACCTTC.

CDR3 protein: CASSGEMNTEAFF. CDR3 sequence (DNA): TGCGCCAGCAGCGGAGAGATGAACACTGAAGCTTTCTTT. The rearrangement links TRBV5-1 to TRBJ1-1; D is undetermined. The ends were cut back, 4 bases at V and 0 bases at J, with 7 bases in the middle. CDR1 is SGHRS, CDR2 YFSETQ, per germline. The CDR3 is made up of 13 amino acids. The full variable domain, its missing parts supplied by reference TRBV5-1 and TRBJ1-1, is KAGVTQTPRYLIKTRGQQVTLSCSPISGHRSVSWYQQTPGQGLQFLFEYFSETQRNKGNFPGRFSGRQFSNSRSEMNVSTLELGDSALYLCASSGEMNTEAFFGQGTRLTVV.

The chain employs TRBV4-3 and TRBJ2-7, with D perhaps TRBD1 (6 bases). V shed 3 bases and J shed 6 bases, with 12 bases lying between them. The CDR3 contains 13 residues. The germline V gene has CDR1 LGHNA and CDR2 YSLEER. The CDR3 DNA sequence: TGCGCCAGCAGCCAGGCACAGGGACCCGAGCAGTACTTC. Amino acids: CASSQAQGPEQYF.

The gene calls are TRBV5-1 and TRBJ2-2, with 7 bases identical to TRBD1. The CDR3 covers 18 residues. The V segment lost 4 bases and the J segment 2 bases; nucleotides outside the gene matches: 14. Germline assignment: CDR1 SGHRS and CDR2 YFSETQ. The DNA of the CDR3 is TGCGCCAGCAGCCCCTTAGATCCGGGACAGCCTAACACCGGGGAGCTGTTTTTT. Amino acids: CASSPLDPGQPNTGELFF.

This chain joins TRBV7-9 and TRBJ2-2; weak D call: TRBD2 (5 bases). Germline V lookup: CDR1 SEHNR, CDR2 FQNEAQ (reference sequence). The length of the CDR3 is 14 residues. The V and J ends lost 3 bases and 1 base respectively, with 6 bases between them. CDR3 sequence reads: CASSFGLNTGELFF. CDR3 coding DNA: TGTGCCAGCAGCTTTGGACTGAACACCGGGGAGCTGTTTTTT.